This is a list of T cell receptor beta chains from one sample in a study of cytomegalovirus exposure and HLA in healthy donors. The protocol was immunoSEQ multiplex PCR, while the TCRdb copy is restricted to in-frame clones and leaves out a portion. Here the sample table reports 80,000 to 95,000 clones. Material: PBMCs. The receptors derive from a man aged 45 to 65 in good health and CMV-seropositive. CDR3s include the opening cysteine and the closing phenylalanine or tryptophan. The order of the fields is V gene, J gene, D gene, CDR3 protein, CDR3 DNA. The D gene is left open where the match is weak.

v_gene: TRBV9; j_gene: TRBJ1-6; d_gene: TRBD1; CDR3aa: CASSGSGTVSTPLHF; CDR3nt: TGTGCCAGCAGCGGCTCCGGGACAGTGTCTACCCCCCTCCACTTT
v_gene: TRBV5-4; j_gene: TRBJ2-3; d_gene: TRBD2; CDR3aa: CASSLRAGVSDTQYF; CDR3nt: TGTGCCAGCAGCTTGCGGGCGGGAGTATCAGATACGCAGTATTTT
v_gene: TRBV4-3; j_gene: TRBJ1-5; d_gene: -; CDR3aa: CASSPRGRAQPQHF; CDR3nt: TGCGCCAGCAGCCCTCGTGGTCGAGCTCAGCCCCAGCATTTT
v_gene: TRBV6-5; j_gene: TRBJ1-2; d_gene: TRBD1; CDR3aa: CASCPGQFFYGYTF; CDR3nt: TGTGCCAGCTGTCCGGGACAGTTTTTTTATGGCTACACCTTC
v_gene: TRBV5-6; j_gene: TRBJ2-7; d_gene: -; CDR3aa: CASSEKWDILSYEQYF; CDR3nt: TGTGCCAGCAGCGAAAAGTGGGACATCCTTTCCTACGAGCAGTACTTC
v_gene: TRBV13; j_gene: TRBJ1-5; d_gene: -; CDR3aa: CASSLTGQPQHF; CDR3nt: TGTGCCAGCAGCTTAACGGGGCAGCCCCAGCATTTT
v_gene: TRBV5-4; j_gene: TRBJ1-4; d_gene: -; CDR3aa: CASSQGNFDEKLFF; CDR3nt: TGTGCCAGCAGCCAGGGTAACTTTGATGAAAAACTGTTTTTT
v_gene: TRBV30; j_gene: TRBJ1-5; d_gene: -; CDR3aa: CAWSARVAEGPQHF; CDR3nt: TGTGCCTGGAGCGCTCGGGTGGCGGAGGGGCCCCAGCATTTT
v_gene: TRBV18; j_gene: TRBJ2-5; d_gene: TRBD2; CDR3aa: CASSQQGGETQYF; CDR3nt: TGTGCCAGCTCACAGCAGGGAGGGGAGACCCAGTACTTC
v_gene: TRBV29-1; j_gene: TRBJ1-2; d_gene: -; CDR3aa: CSVAGSDGYTF; CDR3nt: TGCAGCGTGGCGGGGAGTGATGGCTACACCTTC
v_gene: TRBV18; j_gene: TRBJ2-1; d_gene: TRBD2; CDR3aa: CASSPRTSGSGEQFF; CDR3nt: TGTGCCAGCTCACCACGGACTAGCGGGAGCGGTGAGCAGTTCTTC
v_gene: TRBV9; j_gene: TRBJ2-3; d_gene: -; CDR3aa: CASSVFPGTDTQYF; CDR3nt: TGTGCCAGCAGCGTATTCCCCGGCACAGATACGCAGTATTTT
v_gene: TRBV6-5; j_gene: TRBJ1-1; d_gene: TRBD1; CDR3aa: CASSFAGQGNTEAFF; CDR3nt: TGTGCCAGCAGTTTCGCCGGACAGGGCAACACTGAAGCTTTCTTT
v_gene: TRBV11-3; j_gene: TRBJ1-1; d_gene: -; CDR3aa: CASSLDGGHMSTEAFF; CDR3nt: TGTGCCAGCAGCTTAGATGGCGGACACATGAGCACTGAAGCTTTCTTT
v_gene: TRBV4-3; j_gene: TRBJ1-3; d_gene: TRBD1; CDR3aa: CASSQDADRADTIYF; CDR3nt: TGCGCCAGCAGCCAGGACGCGGACAGGGCGGACACCATATATTTT
v_gene: TRBV27; j_gene: TRBJ2-7; d_gene: TRBD2; CDR3aa: CASSLRLGLAGIAYEQYF; CDR3nt: TGTGCCAGCAGTCTACGCCTGGGACTAGCGGGGATCGCCTACGAGCAGTACTTC
v_gene: TRBV6-6; j_gene: TRBJ2-5; d_gene: TRBD2; CDR3aa: CASAKRETGQETQYF; CDR3nt: TGTGCCAGCGCTAAGCGGGAGACAGGCCAAGAGACCCAGTACTTC
v_gene: TRBV5-4; j_gene: TRBJ2-7; d_gene: TRBD2; CDR3aa: CASSWGAGGLYEQYF; CDR3nt: TGTGCCAGCAGCTGGGGAGCGGGAGGCTTATACGAGCAGTACTTC
v_gene: TRBV19; j_gene: TRBJ2-7; d_gene: -; CDR3aa: CATPPGPGDLSYEQYF; CDR3nt: TGTGCCACCCCCCCCGGTCCCGGGGACTTGTCCTACGAGCAGTACTTC
v_gene: TRBV28; j_gene: TRBJ1-1; d_gene: -; CDR3aa: CASIQPTGSEAFF; CDR3nt: TGTGCCAGCATCCAGCCGACCGGGTCTGAAGCTTTCTTT
v_gene: TRBV19; j_gene: TRBJ2-1; d_gene: -; CDR3aa: CASSAEGGSYNEQFF; CDR3nt: TGTGCCAGTAGCGCCGAGGGAGGATCCTACAATGAGCAGTTCTTC
v_gene: TRBV7-7; j_gene: TRBJ2-2; d_gene: -; CDR3aa: CASSIDTYTGELFF; CDR3nt: TGTGCTAGCAGCATCGACACCTACACCGGGGAGCTGTTTTTT
v_gene: TRBV11-2; j_gene: TRBJ2-7; d_gene: TRBD2; CDR3aa: CASSLGSSGRGEQYF; CDR3nt: TGTGCCAGCAGCTTAGGGTCTAGCGGACGGGGGGAGCAGTACTTC
v_gene: TRBV18; j_gene: TRBJ1-2; d_gene: -; CDR3aa: CASSPPAGGTRGYTF; CDR3nt: TGTGCCAGCTCACCCCCCGCGGGGGGGACGAGGGGCTACACCTTC
v_gene: TRBV7-9; j_gene: TRBJ2-1; d_gene: -; CDR3aa: CASSPQGLANEQFF; CDR3nt: TGTGCCAGCAGCCCCCAGGGACTCGCGAATGAGCAGTTCTTC
v_gene: TRBV27; j_gene: TRBJ2-2; d_gene: TRBD1; CDR3aa: CASRRQLQGGELFF; CDR3nt: TGTGCCAGCAGGAGACAGTTACAGGGGGGGGAGCTGTTTTTT
v_gene: TRBV10-3; j_gene: TRBJ1-2; d_gene: -; CDR3aa: CAISETGNGYTF; CDR3nt: TGTGCCATCAGTGAGACAGGGAATGGCTACACCTTC
v_gene: TRBV5-1; j_gene: TRBJ1-1; d_gene: TRBD1; CDR3aa: CASSVGTEGEAFF; CDR3nt: TGCGCCAGCAGCGTAGGGACAGAGGGTGAAGCTTTCTTT
v_gene: TRBV29-1; j_gene: TRBJ2-3; d_gene: -; CDR3aa: CSVRQGSDTQYF; CDR3nt: TGCAGCGTTCGGCAGGGGTCAGATACGCAGTATTTT